The next 30 T cell receptor beta chains were all read from a single sample in a study of T cell responses to AZD1222 COVID-19 vaccine. Profiling relied on immunoSEQ multiplex PCR, and the TCRdb table lists in-frame clones only, not all of them. The table includes around 130,000 clones, more than 75% detected once. The sequencing used peripheral blood, collected 28 days after the second AZD1222 dose. The source of these receptors is an adult who received the AZD1222 COVID-19 vaccine.

V gene TRBV4-2 combines with J gene TRBJ2-6; D unresolved. Trimming pared 4 bases from V and 0 bases from J, leaving 13 bases between. Germline V lookup: CDR1 LGHNA, CDR2 YNFKEQ. CDR3 length equals 17 residues. DNA for the CDR3: TGTGCCAGCAGCCTCCTTCCACCGAGCTCTGGGGCCAACGTCCTGACTTTC. Amino acid sequence: CASSLLPPSSGANVLTF.

The genes are TRBV28 and TRBJ1-6; D may be TRBD1 (6 bases). Between the trimmed V and J ends, which lost 8 bases and 10 bases, there was a span of 15 bases. The CDR3 runs to 13 residues. The V gene's germline CDR1 is MDHEN and CDR2 SYDVKM. The CDR3 region is CASYGTFTSPLHF. The CDR3 coding sequence is TGTGCCAGCTACGGGACATTCACCTCACCCCTCCACTTT.

The rearrangement joins TRBV18 to TRBJ2-5; unclear D gene. The CDR3 sequence is 13 residues long. Trimming took 3 bases from V and 5 from J, leaving 10 bases between them. The germline gives CDR1 KGHSH, CDR2 LQKENI. CDR3 protein: CASSPPTPETQYF. The CDR3 nucleotides are TGTGCCAGCTCACCTCCGACCCCGGAGACCCAGTACTTC.

The V call is TRBV3-1 (or the pseudogene TRBV3-2), the J call TRBJ1-2; no definite D call. The ends were cut back, 1 base at V and 2 bases at J, with 2 bases in the middle. The CDR3 loop spans 12 amino acids. The germline V gene has CDR1 LGHDT and CDR2 YNNKEL (reference sequence). CDR3 DNA: TGTGCCAGCAGCCAAGGAAACTATGGCTACACCTTC. Amino acids: CASSQGNYGYTF.

This chain joins TRBV9 and TRBJ2-6; the D is unclear. CDR1 is SGDLS and CDR2 is YYNGEE in the germline V gene. Trimming shortened V by 3 bases and J by 3 bases, and 7 bases separated the two germline ends. The CDR3 consists of 14 residues. The CDR3 sequence is CASSADGGANVLTF. In nucleotides, the CDR3 is TGTGCCAGCAGCGCGGACGGTGGGGCCAACGTCCTGACTTTC.

The CDR3 DNA is TGTGCCAGCAGTTCCGCGGGGATATACTATGGCTACACCTTC. This gives the protein CASSSAGIYYGYTF. The chain recombines TRBV6-5 with TRBJ1-2, with D unclear. Trimming took 4 bases from V and 3 from J, leaving 12 bases between them. Per germline, CDR1 MNHEY and CDR2 SVGAGI. This CDR3 spans 14 amino acids.

V usage is TRBV2 and J usage is TRBJ2-1; 10 nucleotides line up with TRBD2. CDR1 is SNHLY and CDR2 is FYNNEI in the germline V gene. The J segment lost 10 bases and the V segment lost 8 bases, leaving 8 bases of the junction unmatched. This CDR3 region has 13 residues. CDR3 residues: CASRLAGAWEQFF. DNA for the CDR3: TGTGCCAGCCGTCTAGCGGGAGCTTGGGAGCAGTTCTTC.

This chain joins TRBV10-3 and TRBJ2-1; TRBD2 aligns across 10 bases. The CDR3 is 14 amino acids. CDR1 and CDR2 (germline): ENHRY, SYGVKD. Trimming removed 4 bases from V and 13 bases from J; junction bases left unmatched: 10. CDR3: CAISVGASGSSQFF. In DNA, the CDR3 is TGTGCCATCAGTGTGGGGGCTAGCGGGAGTTCACAGTTCTTC.

The chain employs TRBV10-1 and TRBJ2-5; D may match TRBD1 or TRBD2 (5 bases each). Germline V gene sequence: CDR1 WNHNN, CDR2 SYGVQD (reference sequence). Trimming took 4 bases from V and 2 from J, leaving 8 bases between them. This CDR3 is built from 13 residues. As DNA, the CDR3 is TGCGCCAGCAGTGCGGGACCGCAAGAGACCCAGTACTTC. Amino acid sequence: CASSAGPQETQYF.

The chain carries TRBV21-1 and TRBJ2-7; the table gives TRBD1 as D, unverified against the DNA. TRBV21-1 is assigned pseudogene status. This CDR3 contains 15 residues. For the CDR3, the DNA is TGTGCCAGCAGCGCGAGACTGGACAGGGTGGCGGAGCAGTACTTC. This gives the protein CASSARLDRVAEQYF.

The rearrangement links TRBV23-1 to TRBJ1-3, with 7 bases aligning to TRBD1. TRBV23-1 is given ORF status, its function remaining uncertain. This CDR3 is built from 15 residues. The V segment lost 0 bases and the J segment 3 bases; nucleotides outside the gene matches: 2. The chain's CDR3 is CASSQSYRGGNTIYF. CDR3 nucleotides: TGCGCCAGCAGTCAATCATACAGGGGTGGAAACACCATATATTTT.

The chain recombines TRBV5-1 with TRBJ2-1; TRBD2 aligns across 12 bases. CDR1 SGHRS and CDR2 YFSETQ come from the germline V gene. Trimming cost V 2 bases and J 5 bases; bases outside gene matches: 14. This CDR3 comprises 19 residues. The CDR3 DNA reads TGCGCCAGCAGCTTTGAGTCTAGCGGGAGGGTATCTCGGCACAATGAGCAGTTCTTC. This translates into CASSFESSGRVSRHNEQFF.

V usage is TRBV7-9 and J usage is TRBJ2-4, with 12 bases identical to TRBD1. Germline V gene lookup returns CDR1 SEHNR and CDR2 FQNEAQ (reference sequence). V lost 4 bases and J lost 6; bases outside the gene matches: 7. The CDR3 has 16 amino acids. CDR3 residues: CASSSGTGGVINIQYF. The CDR3 region has the DNA TGTGCCAGCAGCTCCGGGACAGGGGGCGTAATAAACATTCAGTACTTC.

The chain is built from TRBV10-3 and TRBJ2-2, with 8 bases lining up with TRBD1. Per germline, CDR1 ENHRY and CDR2 SYGVKD. This CDR3 is 15 amino acids long. V gave up 4 bases and J gave up 6 bases; unmatched junction bases: 7. CDR3 amino acids: CAISVGTGLAGELFF. Written as DNA, the CDR3 is TGTGCCATCAGTGTGGGGACAGGCTTAGCCGGGGAGCTGTTTTTT.

The genes are TRBV27 and TRBJ2-1, with TRBD1 identical over 11 bases. J was trimmed by 10 bases and V by 5 bases; bases with no gene match: 7. The CDR3 contains 14 residues. Germline V gene sequence: CDR1 MNHEY, CDR2 SMNVEV (reference sequence). CDR3 region: CASSRRTGGWEQFF. DNA of the CDR3: TGTGCCAGCAGTCGGCGGACAGGGGGCTGGGAGCAGTTCTTC.

CDR3 loop: CASSAQISGANVLTF. Written as DNA, the CDR3 is TGTGCCAGCAGCGCACAGATCTCTGGGGCCAACGTCCTGACTTTC. The chain uses TRBV2 and TRBJ2-6; unclear D gene. V lost 6 bases and J lost 0, with 9 bases in between. Looked up from germline, CDR1 is SNHLY and CDR2 is FYNNEI. The CDR3 loop spans 15 amino acids.

The V call is TRBV30, the J call TRBJ1-5; D gene unclear. The CDR3 totals 15 residues. In germline, CDR1 is GTSNPN, CDR2 SVGIG (reference sequence). Trimming took 4 bases from V and 4 from J, leaving 17 bases between them. The CDR3 spells CAWTPGPGSNQPQHF. CDR3 nucleotide sequence: TGTGCCTGGACTCCTGGGCCAGGTTCAAATCAGCCCCAGCATTTT. The whole variable domain, filled in from reference TRBV30 and TRBJ1-5, reads SQTIHQWPATLVQPVGSPLSLECTVEGTSNPNLYWYRQAAGRGLQLLFYSVGIGQISSEVPQNLSASRPQDRQFILSSKKLLLSDSGFYLCAWTPGPGSNQPQHFGDGTRLSIL.

The genes are TRBV6-2 or TRBV6-3 and TRBJ1-1; TRBD1 matches at 9 bases. J gave up 6 bases and V 5 bases, and 13 bases lay outside the gene matches. From germline, CDR1 is MNHEY and CDR2 SVGEGT. This CDR3 spans 16 amino acids. CDR3 nucleotide sequence: TGTGCCAGCAGTGGGGACAGGGCGGCCCCCAGCGCTGAAGCTTTCTTT. It encodes CASSGDRAAPSAEAFF.

The chain couples TRBV10-3 to TRBJ2-7, with unresolved D. The CDR3 is made up of 13 amino acids. The V and J ends lost 0 bases and 2 bases respectively, with 5 bases between them. CDR1 is ENHRY, CDR2 SYGVKD, per germline. The CDR3 here is CAISESRTYEQYF. The CDR3 coding sequence is TGTGCCATCAGTGAGTCCAGGACCTACGAGCAGTACTTC.

V and J are TRBV28 and TRBJ1-1, with unresolved D. CDR1 is MDHEN and CDR2 is SYDVKM in the germline V gene. Trimming removed 3 bases at V and 1 base at J, with 9 bases between. The CDR3 consists of 14 residues. CDR3 DNA: TGTGCCAGCAGTTTGGACCCCTGGAACACTGAAGCTTTCTTT. Translation gives CASSLDPWNTEAFF.

V and J are TRBV27 and TRBJ1-5, with D possibly matching TRBD1 (5 bases). CDR3 length equals 16 residues. CDR1 and CDR2 from the germline V gene are MNHEY and SMNVEV (reference sequence). The V gene lost 2 bases and the J gene lost 1 base, with 12 bases spanning the gap. Written as DNA, the CDR3 is TGTGCCAGCAGTTTACTGGGCCAGGGAAGCAATCAGCCCCAGCATTTT. Residues: CASSLLGQGSNQPQHF.

The V call is TRBV3-1 (or the pseudogene TRBV3-2), the J call TRBJ1-1; D unclear. V was clipped by 0 bases and J by 11 bases, with 7 bases between them. CDR1 and CDR2 (germline): LGHDT, YNNKEL (reference sequence). The CDR3 loop spans 11 amino acids. In DNA form, the CDR3 reads TGTGCCAGCAGCCAAGATAATTGGGCTTTCTTT. This sequence encodes CASSQDNWAFF.

This clone appeared once. The chain carries TRBV19 and TRBJ2-2, with D possibly matching TRBD2 (5 bases). CDR1 and CDR2 (germline): LNHDA, SQIVND (reference sequence). This CDR3 contains 17 residues. The V end lost 5 bases, the J end lost 3 bases, and 19 bases lay between the germline ends. The CDR3 sequence is CASSPGQTGVDTGELFF. CDR3 bases: TGTGCCAGTAGTCCCGGGCAGACCGGGGTCGACACCGGGGAGCTGTTTTTT.

The chain is built from TRBV29-1 and TRBJ1-5; D is undetermined. Germline CDR1 reads SQVTM; CDR2 reads ANQGSEA. The CDR3 length is 12 residues. The V end lost 4 bases, the J end lost 3 bases, and 7 bases lay between the germline ends. CDR3 loop: CSVGGYNQPQHF. DNA of the CDR3: TGCAGCGTTGGCGGATACAATCAGCCCCAGCATTTT.

The chain uses TRBV6-1 and TRBJ1-2; 7 nucleotides line up with TRBD1. This CDR3 has 15 residues. V was pared by 0 bases and J by 3 bases, with 4 bases of the junction left unmatched. Germline-derived CDR1 and CDR2 are MNHNS and SASEGT. DNA of the CDR3: TGTGCCAGCAGTGAAGCTCAGGGGGGGCACTATGGCTACACCTTC. Translated: CASSEAQGGHYGYTF.

CDR3 amino acids: CASSKGDFPQETQYF. DNA of the CDR3: TGTGCCAGCAGTAAGGGGGATTTCCCCCAAGAGACCCAGTACTTC. The chain recombines TRBV7-9 with TRBJ2-5; D perhaps matches TRBD1 (6 bases). Germline V gene lookup returns CDR1 SEHNR and CDR2 FQNEAQ (reference sequence). V lost 6 bases to trimming and J lost 1 base, with 15 bases between them. The CDR3 totals 15 residues. Full variable domain (missing parts from reference TRBV7-9 and TRBJ2-5): DTGVSQNPRHKITKRGQNVTFRCDPISEHNRLYWYRQTLGQGPEFLTYFQNEAQLEKSRLLSDRFSAERPKGSFSTLEIQRTEQGDSAMYLCASSKGDFPQETQYFGPGTRLLVL.

This sequence joins TRBV5-4 and TRBJ2-7, with 13 bases that match TRBD2. CDR1 and CDR2 from the germline V gene are SGHNT and YYREEE (reference sequence). The trim removed 4 bases at V and 6 bases at J, leaving 13 bases unmatched. CDR3 size: 17 residues. CDR3: CASSPGTSGATYREQYF. In DNA, the CDR3 is TGTGCCAGCAGCCCCGGGACTAGCGGGGCCACCTATCGCGAGCAGTACTTC.

The rearrangement uses TRBV27 and TRBJ2-3; 8 bases align to TRBD1. The CDR3 covers 15 residues. J was trimmed by 4 bases and V by 6 bases; bases with no gene match: 9. Germline lookup yields CDR1 MNHEY and CDR2 SMNVEV (reference sequence). CDR3 residues: CASSTRTGRSDTQYF. CDR3 DNA: TGTGCCAGCAGCACCCGGACAGGGCGGTCAGATACGCAGTATTTT.

V usage is TRBV5-1 and J usage is TRBJ1-6; D unclear. Trimming shortened V by 4 bases and J by 7 bases, and 15 bases separated the two germline ends. Germline loops: CDR1 SGHRS, CDR2 YFSETQ. CDR3 length equals 15 residues. In DNA, the CDR3 is TGCGCCAGCAGCGGAAGTCCGAACAGCAATTCACCCCTCCACTTT. Residues: CASSGSPNSNSPLHF. The whole variable domain, remainder taken from reference TRBV5-1 and TRBJ1-6, is KAGVTQTPRYLIKTRGQQVTLSCSPISGHRSVSWYQQTPGQGLQFLFEYFSETQRNKGNFPGRFSGRQFSNSRSEMNVSTLELGDSALYLCASSGSPNSNSPLHFGNGTRLTVT.

The chain couples TRBV23-1 to TRBJ2-5; the match to TRBD1 covers 7 bases. TRBV23-1 belongs to the ORF category, with a function that is uncertain. Losses at the gene ends were 0 bases for V and 5 bases for J; bases not matched to a gene: 3. The CDR3 is made up of 14 amino acids. The CDR3, as DNA: TGCGCCAGCAGTCAATCCGGGACAGAGGAGACCCAGTACTTC. The encoded protein is CASSQSGTEETQYF.